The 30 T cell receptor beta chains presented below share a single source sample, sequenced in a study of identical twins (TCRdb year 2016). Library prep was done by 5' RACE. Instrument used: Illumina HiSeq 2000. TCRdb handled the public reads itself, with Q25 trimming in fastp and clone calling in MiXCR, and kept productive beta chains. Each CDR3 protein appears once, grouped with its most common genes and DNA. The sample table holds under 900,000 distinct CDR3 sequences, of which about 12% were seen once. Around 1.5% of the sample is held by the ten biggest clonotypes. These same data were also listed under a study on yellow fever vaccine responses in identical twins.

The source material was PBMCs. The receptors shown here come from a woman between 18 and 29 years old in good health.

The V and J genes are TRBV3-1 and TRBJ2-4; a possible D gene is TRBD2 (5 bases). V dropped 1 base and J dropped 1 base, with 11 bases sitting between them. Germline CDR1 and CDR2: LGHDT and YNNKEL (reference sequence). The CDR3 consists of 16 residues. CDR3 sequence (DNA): TGTGCCAGCAGCCAAGCGGGGAGAGGGGCCAAAAACATTCAGTACTTC. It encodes CASSQAGRGAKNIQYF.

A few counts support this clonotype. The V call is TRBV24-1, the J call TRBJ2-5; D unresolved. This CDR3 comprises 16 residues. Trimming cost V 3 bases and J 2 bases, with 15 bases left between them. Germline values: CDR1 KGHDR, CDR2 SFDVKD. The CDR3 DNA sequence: TGTGCCACCAGTGATAGTTACGGAGCACCACAAGAGACCCAGTACTTC. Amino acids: CATSDSYGAPQETQYF.

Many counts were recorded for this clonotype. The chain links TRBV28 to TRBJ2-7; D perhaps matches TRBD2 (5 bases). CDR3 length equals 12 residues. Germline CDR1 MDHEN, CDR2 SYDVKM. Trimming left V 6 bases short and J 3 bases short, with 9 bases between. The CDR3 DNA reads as TGTGCCAGCAGCCCTGAGGGCTACGAGCAGTACTTC. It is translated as CASSPEGYEQYF.

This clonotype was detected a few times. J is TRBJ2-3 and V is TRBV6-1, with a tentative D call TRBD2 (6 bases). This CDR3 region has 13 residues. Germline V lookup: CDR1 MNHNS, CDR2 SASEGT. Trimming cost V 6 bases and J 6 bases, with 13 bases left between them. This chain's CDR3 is CASSRGVGDTQYF. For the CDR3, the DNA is TGTGCCAGCAGCCGCGGGGTGGGCGATACGCAGTATTTT.

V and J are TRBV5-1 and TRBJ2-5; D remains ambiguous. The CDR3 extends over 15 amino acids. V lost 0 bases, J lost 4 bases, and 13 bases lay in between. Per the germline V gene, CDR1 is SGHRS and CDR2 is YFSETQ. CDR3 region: CASSLGVLSPETQYF. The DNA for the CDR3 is TGCGCCAGCAGCTTGGGGGTCCTATCCCCAGAGACCCAGTACTTC.

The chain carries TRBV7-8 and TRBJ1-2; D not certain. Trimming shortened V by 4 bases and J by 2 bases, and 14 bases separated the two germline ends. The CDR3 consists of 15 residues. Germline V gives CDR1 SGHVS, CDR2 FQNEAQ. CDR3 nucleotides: TGTGCCAGCAGCTCAGCCGGCGAACGAAACTATGGCTACACCTTC. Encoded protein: CASSSAGERNYGYTF.

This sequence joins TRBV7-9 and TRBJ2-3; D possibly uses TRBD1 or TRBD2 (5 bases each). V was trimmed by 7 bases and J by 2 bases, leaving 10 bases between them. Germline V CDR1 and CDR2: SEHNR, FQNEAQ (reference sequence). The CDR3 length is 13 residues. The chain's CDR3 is CASTGQHTDTQYF. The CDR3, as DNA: TGTGCCAGCACGGGGCAGCACACAGATACGCAGTATTTT.

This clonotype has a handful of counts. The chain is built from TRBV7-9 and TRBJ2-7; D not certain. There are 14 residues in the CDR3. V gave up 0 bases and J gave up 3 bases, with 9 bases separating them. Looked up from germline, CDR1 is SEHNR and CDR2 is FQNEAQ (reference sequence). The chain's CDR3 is CASSLAPESYEQYF. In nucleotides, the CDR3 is TGTGCCAGCAGCTTAGCCCCGGAAAGCTACGAGCAGTACTTC. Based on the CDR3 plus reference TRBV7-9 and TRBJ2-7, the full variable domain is DTGVSQNPRHKITKRGQNVTFRCDPISEHNRLYWYRQTLGQGPEFLTYFQNEAQLEKSRLLSDRFSAERPKGSFSTLEIQRTEQGDSAMYLCASSLAPESYEQYFGPGTRLTVT.

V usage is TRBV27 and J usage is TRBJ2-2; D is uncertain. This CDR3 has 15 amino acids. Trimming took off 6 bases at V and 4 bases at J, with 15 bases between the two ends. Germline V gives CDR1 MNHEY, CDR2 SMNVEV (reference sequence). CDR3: CASSLTPYITGELFF. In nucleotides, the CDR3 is TGTGCCAGCAGCCTGACGCCTTACATCACCGGGGAGCTGTTTTTT.

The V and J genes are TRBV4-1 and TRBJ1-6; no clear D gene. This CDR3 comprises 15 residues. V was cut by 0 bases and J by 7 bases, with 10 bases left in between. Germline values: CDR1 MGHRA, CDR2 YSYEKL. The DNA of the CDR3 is TGCGCCAGCAGCCAAGATTGGCCTAAAAATTCACCCCTCCACTTT. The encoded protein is CASSQDWPKNSPLHF.

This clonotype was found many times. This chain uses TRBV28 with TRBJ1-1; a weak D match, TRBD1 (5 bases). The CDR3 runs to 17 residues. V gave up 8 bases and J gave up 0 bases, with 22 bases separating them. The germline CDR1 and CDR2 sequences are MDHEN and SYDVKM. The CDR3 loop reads CASLPPPRQIMNTEAFF. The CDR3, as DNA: TGTGCCAGCCTCCCGCCTCCAAGACAGATCATGAACACTGAAGCTTTCTTT.

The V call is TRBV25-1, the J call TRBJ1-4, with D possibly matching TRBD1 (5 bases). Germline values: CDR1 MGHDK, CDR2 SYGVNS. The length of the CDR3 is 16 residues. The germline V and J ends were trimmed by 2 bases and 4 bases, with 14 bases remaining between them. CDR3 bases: TGTGCCAGCAGTGAAGCCTCGGCAGGGCTTAATGAAAAACTGTTTTTT. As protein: CASSEASAGLNEKLFF.

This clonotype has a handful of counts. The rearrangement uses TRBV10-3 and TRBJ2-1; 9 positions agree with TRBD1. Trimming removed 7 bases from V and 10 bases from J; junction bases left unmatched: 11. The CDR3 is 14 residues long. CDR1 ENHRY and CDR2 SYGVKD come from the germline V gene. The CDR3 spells CAITKQGAGGEQFF. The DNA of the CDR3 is TGTGCCATCACTAAACAGGGGGCCGGAGGAGAGCAGTTCTTC.

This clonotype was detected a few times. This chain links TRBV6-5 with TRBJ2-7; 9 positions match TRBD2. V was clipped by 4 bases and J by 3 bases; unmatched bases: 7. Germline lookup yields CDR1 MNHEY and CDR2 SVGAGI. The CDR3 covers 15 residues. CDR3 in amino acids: CASSSGLASIYEQYV. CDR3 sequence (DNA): TGTGCCAGCAGTTCAGGACTAGCGAGTATCTACGAGCAGTACGTC.

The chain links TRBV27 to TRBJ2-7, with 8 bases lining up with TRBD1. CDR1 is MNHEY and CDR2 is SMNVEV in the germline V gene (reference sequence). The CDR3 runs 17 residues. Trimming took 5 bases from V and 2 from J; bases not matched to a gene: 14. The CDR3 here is CASSPVYGQGMPYEQYF. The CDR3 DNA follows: TGTGCCAGCAGTCCCGTTTATGGACAGGGTATGCCCTACGAGCAGTACTTC.

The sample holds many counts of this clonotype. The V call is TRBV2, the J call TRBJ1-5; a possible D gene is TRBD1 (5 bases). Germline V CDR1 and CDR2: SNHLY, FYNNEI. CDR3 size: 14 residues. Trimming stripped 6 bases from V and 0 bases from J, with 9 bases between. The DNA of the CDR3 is TGTGCCAGCAGGGACATGCATAGCAATCAGCCCCAGCATTTT. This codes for CASRDMHSNQPQHF.

The CDR3 reads CSARDNVGSYEQYF. In nucleotides, the CDR3 is TGCAGTGCTAGAGATAATGTCGGTTCCTACGAGCAGTACTTC. The V gene is TRBV20-1, the J gene TRBJ2-7; no clear D. Germline V gene lookup returns CDR1 DFQATT and CDR2 SNEGSKA (reference sequence). The CDR3 consists of 14 residues. V lost 0 bases to trimming and J lost 1 base, with 10 bases between them.

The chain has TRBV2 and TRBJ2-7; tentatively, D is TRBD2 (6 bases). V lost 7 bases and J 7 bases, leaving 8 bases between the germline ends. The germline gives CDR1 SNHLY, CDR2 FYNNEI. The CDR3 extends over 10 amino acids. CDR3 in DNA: TGTGCCAGCATGGCGGGGGAGCAGTACGTC. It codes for CASMAGEQYV.

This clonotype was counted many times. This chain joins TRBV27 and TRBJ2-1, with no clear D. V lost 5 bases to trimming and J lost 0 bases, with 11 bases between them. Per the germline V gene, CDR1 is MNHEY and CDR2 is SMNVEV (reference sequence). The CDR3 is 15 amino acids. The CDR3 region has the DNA TGTGCCAGCAGTGCGGCCGGCCGCTCCTACAATGAGCAGTTCTTC. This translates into CASSAAGRSYNEQFF.

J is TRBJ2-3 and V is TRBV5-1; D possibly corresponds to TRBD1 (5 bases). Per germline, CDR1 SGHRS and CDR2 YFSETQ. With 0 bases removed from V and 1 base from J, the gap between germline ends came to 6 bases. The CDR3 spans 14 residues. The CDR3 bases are TGCGCCAGCAGCTTGGAACAGGGCACAGATACGCAGTATTTT. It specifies CASSLEQGTDTQYF. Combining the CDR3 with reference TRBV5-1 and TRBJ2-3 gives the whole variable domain KAGVTQTPRYLIKTRGQQVTLSCSPISGHRSVSWYQQTPGQGLQFLFEYFSETQRNKGNFPGRFSGRQFSNSRSEMNVSTLELGDSALYLCASSLEQGTDTQYFGPGTRLTVL.

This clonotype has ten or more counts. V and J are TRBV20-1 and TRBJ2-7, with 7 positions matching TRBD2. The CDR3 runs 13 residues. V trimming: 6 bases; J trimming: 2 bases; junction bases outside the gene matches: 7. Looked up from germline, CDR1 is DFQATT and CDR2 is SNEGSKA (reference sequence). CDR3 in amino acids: CSAISGEPYEQYF. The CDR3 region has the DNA TGCAGTGCCATAAGCGGGGAACCCTACGAGCAGTACTTC.

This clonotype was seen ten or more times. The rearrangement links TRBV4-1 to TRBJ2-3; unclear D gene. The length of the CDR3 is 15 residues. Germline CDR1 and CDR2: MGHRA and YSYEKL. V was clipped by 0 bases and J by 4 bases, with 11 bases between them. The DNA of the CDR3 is TGCGCCAGCAGCCAAGACTTCCGTTACGCAGATACGCAGTATTTT. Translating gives CASSQDFRYADTQYF.

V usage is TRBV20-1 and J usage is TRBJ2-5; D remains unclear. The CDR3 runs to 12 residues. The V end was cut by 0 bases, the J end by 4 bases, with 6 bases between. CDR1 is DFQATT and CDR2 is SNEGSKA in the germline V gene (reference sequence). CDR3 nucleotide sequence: TGCAGTGCTAGAGATAGGGTAGAGACCCAGTACTTC. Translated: CSARDRVETQYF.

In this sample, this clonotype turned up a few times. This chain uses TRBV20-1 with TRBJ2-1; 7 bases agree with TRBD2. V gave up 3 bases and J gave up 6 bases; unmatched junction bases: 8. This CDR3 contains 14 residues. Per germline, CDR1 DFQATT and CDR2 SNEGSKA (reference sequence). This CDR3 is CSASLWASGNEQFF. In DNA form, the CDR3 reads TGCAGTGCTAGTCTTTGGGCTAGCGGCAATGAGCAGTTCTTC.

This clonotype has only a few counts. The CDR3 DNA is TGTGCCACCGGGCTGACAGAAAACACTGAAGCTTTCTTT. Translated, it gives CATGLTENTEAFF. The chain uses TRBV2 and TRBJ1-1, with a weak D call TRBD1 (5 bases). Germline CDR1 SNHLY, CDR2 FYNNEI. Trimming cost V 10 bases and J 2 bases, with 14 bases left between them. There are 13 residues in the CDR3. The variable domain in full, completed from reference TRBV2 and TRBJ1-1, reads EPEVTQTPSHQVTQMGQEVILRCVPISNHLYFYWYRQILGQKVEFLVSFYNNEISEKSEIFDDQFSVERPDGSNFTLKIRSTKLEDSAMYFCATGLTENTEAFFGQGTRLTVV.

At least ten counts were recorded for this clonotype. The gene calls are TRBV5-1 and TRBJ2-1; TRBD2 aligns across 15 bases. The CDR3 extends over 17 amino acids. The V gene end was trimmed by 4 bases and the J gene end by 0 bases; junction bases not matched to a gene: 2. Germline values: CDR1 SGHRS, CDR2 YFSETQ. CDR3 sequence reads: CASSGTSGRLSYNEQFF. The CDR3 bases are TGCGCCAGCAGCGGGACTAGCGGGAGGCTCTCCTACAATGAGCAGTTCTTC.

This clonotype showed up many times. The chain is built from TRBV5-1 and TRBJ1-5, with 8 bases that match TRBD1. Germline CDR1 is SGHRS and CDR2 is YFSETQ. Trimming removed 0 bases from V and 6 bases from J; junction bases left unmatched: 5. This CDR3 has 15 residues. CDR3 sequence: CASSLGQGLTQPQHF. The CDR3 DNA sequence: TGCGCCAGCAGCTTGGGACAGGGGTTGACTCAGCCCCAGCATTTT.

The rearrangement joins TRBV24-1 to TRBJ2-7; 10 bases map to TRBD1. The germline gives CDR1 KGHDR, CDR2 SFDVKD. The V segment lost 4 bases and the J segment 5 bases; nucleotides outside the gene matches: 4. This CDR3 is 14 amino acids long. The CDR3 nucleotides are TGTGCCACCAGTGACCCGGGACAGGGGCACGAGCAGTACTTC. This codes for CATSDPGQGHEQYF.

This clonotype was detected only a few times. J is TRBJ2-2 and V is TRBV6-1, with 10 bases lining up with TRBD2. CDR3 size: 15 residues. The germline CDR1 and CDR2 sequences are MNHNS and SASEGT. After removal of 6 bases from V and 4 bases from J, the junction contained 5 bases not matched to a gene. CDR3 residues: CASRESGRGTGELFF. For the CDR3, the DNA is TGTGCCAGCAGGGAGAGCGGGAGGGGCACCGGGGAGCTGTTTTTT.

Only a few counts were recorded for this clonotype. In DNA, the CDR3 is TGCAGTGCAAAGACAGGGGGTCTGGAGACCCAGTACTTC. This translates into CSAKTGGLETQYF. V usage is TRBV20-1 and J usage is TRBJ2-5; 9 nucleotides agree with TRBD1. V lost 6 bases, J lost 5 bases, and 7 bases stayed unmatched. Germline V gene lookup returns CDR1 DFQATT and CDR2 SNEGSKA (reference sequence). CDR3 size: 13 residues.